A single sample gave rise to the 15 T cell receptor beta chains below, sequenced in a study of blood T cell repertoires in COVID-19. Generated by immunoSEQ multiplex PCR, the TCRdb table keeps only in-frame clones and is missing some. The sample lists just over 300,000 clones, 85% to 90% occurring once. Sample: PBMCs or T cells enriched from blood (not recorded which). The source is a man aged 30-40 years who had recovered from COVID-19.

This chain links TRBV5-1 with TRBJ1-1; TRBD1 aligns across 11 bases. The V segment lost 1 base and the J segment 10 bases; nucleotides outside the gene matches: 6. The CDR3 totals 14 residues. CDR1 and CDR2 from the germline V gene are SGHRS and YFSETQ. The CDR3 here is CASSLTGQGVTAFF. DNA of the CDR3: TGCGCCAGCAGCTTGACGGGACAGGGGGTTACAGCTTTCTTT.

The CDR3 nucleotides read TGTGCCAGCAGCTTGTTTACAGGGGGCGTCTCTGAAGCTTTCTTT. Translating gives CASSLFTGGVSEAFF. V gene TRBV7-9 combines with J gene TRBJ1-1; TRBD1 agrees at 9 bases. The CDR3 runs 15 residues. Germline CDR1 reads SEHNR; CDR2 reads FQNEAQ (reference sequence). Trimming took 3 bases from V and 6 from J; bases not matched to a gene: 8.

The table lists this clone with a few counts. The CDR3 sequence: CASRQTGQSYEQYF. As DNA, the CDR3 is TGTGCCAGCAGGCAAACGGGACAGTCCTACGAGCAGTACTTC. This chain uses TRBV3-1 (or the pseudogene TRBV3-2) with TRBJ2-7, with TRBD1 identical over 7 bases. The trim removed 6 bases at V and 1 base at J, leaving 6 bases unmatched. The CDR3 spans 14 residues. CDR1 is LGHDT, CDR2 YNNKEL, per germline (reference sequence).

V gene TRBV28 combines with J gene TRBJ1-2, with TRBD1 identical over 8 bases. The CDR3 is made up of 17 amino acids. Germline V gene lookup returns CDR1 MDHEN and CDR2 SYDVKM. Trimming removed 5 bases from V and 1 base from J; junction bases left unmatched: 12. The CDR3: CASSKTGASNLNYGYTF. CDR3 nucleotide sequence: TGTGCCAGCAGTAAGACAGGGGCCTCCAATCTTAACTATGGCTACACCTTC.

The chain has TRBV12-3 or TRBV12-4 and TRBJ1-5; TRBD1 might be the D (5 bases). V lost 5 bases and J lost 6, with 8 bases in between. The CDR3 totals 12 residues. CDR3 in DNA: TGTGCCAGCAGTAGGGGTGGTCAGCCCCAGCATTTT. It yields the protein CASSRGGQPQHF.

This sequence joins TRBV30 and TRBJ1-1; D possibly corresponds to TRBD1 (5 bases). Per germline, CDR1 GTSNPN and CDR2 SVGIG (reference sequence). Trimming left V 1 base short and J 6 bases short, with 6 bases between. The CDR3 extends over 11 amino acids. In DNA form, the CDR3 reads TGTGCCTGGAGTGCAGGGTCTGAAGCTTTCTTT. Translating gives CAWSAGSEAFF.

The chain joins TRBV10-1 to TRBJ2-6; D may be TRBD2 (6 bases). CDR3 size: 16 residues. With 0 bases removed from V and 2 bases from J, the gap between germline ends came to 8 bases. Germline V gives CDR1 WNHNN, CDR2 SYGVQD (reference sequence). CDR3 sequence reads: CASSESGLTGANVLTF. The CDR3 nucleotides read TGCGCCAGCAGTGAGTCGGGACTTACTGGGGCCAACGTCCTGACTTTC.

The chain couples TRBV19 to TRBJ1-4; D unclear. Germline CDR1 and CDR2: LNHDA and SQIVND (reference sequence). Trimming removed 5 bases from V and 8 bases from J, with 18 bases in between. The CDR3 extends over 15 amino acids. In nucleotides, the CDR3 is TGTGCCAGTAGTGCCGGGGTTAACGATGGGGAAAAACTGTTTTTT. It encodes CASSAGVNDGEKLFF.

The rearrangement links TRBV6-2 or TRBV6-3 to TRBJ2-5; 11 nucleotides agree with TRBD2. Germline CDR1 reads MNHEY; CDR2 reads SVGEGT. Trimming at V came to 2 bases and at J to 6 bases, leaving 5 bases not matched to a gene. The CDR3 is made up of 15 amino acids. The CDR3 coding sequence is TGTGCCAGCAGTTACCAATCTAGCGGGAGGCAGACCCAGTACTTC. This sequence encodes CASSYQSSGRQTQYF.

J is TRBJ1-5 and V is TRBV7-2; D remains ambiguous. Germline lookup yields CDR1 SGHTA and CDR2 FQGNSA. The CDR3 has 14 amino acids. V was shortened by 5 bases and J by 4 bases, with 12 bases between the two germline ends. CDR3 residues: CASSPNRLNQPQHF. The CDR3 coding sequence is TGTGCCAGCAGCCCAAACCGGTTGAATCAGCCCCAGCATTTT. Supplemented by reference TRBV7-2 and TRBJ1-5, the full variable domain reads GAGVSQSPSNKVTEKGKDVELRCDPISGHTALYWYRQSLGQGLEFLIYFQGNSAPDKSGLPSDRFSAERTGGSVSTLTIQRTQQEDSAVYLCASSPNRLNQPQHFGDGTRLSIL.

The table lists this clone with a few counts. V is TRBV5-1 and J is TRBJ2-2, with 11 bases matching TRBD2. The CDR3 has 15 residues. Germline V CDR1 and CDR2: SGHRS, YFSETQ. V lost 4 bases and J lost 2; bases outside the gene matches: 1. This chain's CDR3 is CASSTSGGNTGELFF. CDR3 nucleotide sequence: TGCGCCAGCAGCACTAGCGGGGGAAACACCGGGGAGCTGTTTTTT.

The chain couples TRBV7-9 to TRBJ1-1; TRBD1 matches 7 bases. Losses at the gene ends were 4 bases for V and 3 bases for J; bases not matched to a gene: 2. Germline V gene lookup returns CDR1 SEHNR and CDR2 FQNEAQ (reference sequence). This CDR3 is built from 13 residues. CDR3 sequence: CASSSDRDTEAFF. The CDR3 region has the DNA TGTGCCAGCAGCTCCGACAGGGACACTGAAGCTTTCTTT.

The J gene is TRBJ1-3, the V gene TRBV28; D is ambiguous. The CDR3 runs 13 residues. Germline loops: CDR1 MDHEN, CDR2 SYDVKM. Trimming took off 5 bases at V and 9 bases at J, with 14 bases between the two ends. This chain's CDR3 is CASSRTAVGTIYF. Written as DNA, the CDR3 is TGTGCCAGCAGTCGCACCGCGGTCGGCACCATATATTTT.

This clone was picked up a small number of times. Other DNA sequences within the sample encode an identical CDR3. CDR3 nucleotide sequence: TGTGCCAGCAGCGTAGGGGGCGGCAATCAGCCCCAGCATTTT. Residues: CASSVGGGNQPQHF. The chain couples TRBV9 to TRBJ1-5; TRBD1 is a possible D gene (5 bases). The germline gives CDR1 SGDLS, CDR2 YYNGEE. Trimming removed 0 bases from V and 2 bases from J, with 6 bases in between. The length of the CDR3 is 14 residues.

This clone was counted once. This chain links TRBV5-1 with TRBJ2-5; 9 bases are shared with TRBD2. The germline V gene has CDR1 SGHRS and CDR2 YFSETQ. J lost 0 bases, V lost 0 bases, and 9 bases had no gene match. CDR3 length: 18 residues. The CDR3 nucleotides are TGCGCCAGCAGCTTGGACGCGTCGTTAGCGGGGGACCAAGAGACCCAGTACTTC. It codes for CASSLDASLAGDQETQYF.